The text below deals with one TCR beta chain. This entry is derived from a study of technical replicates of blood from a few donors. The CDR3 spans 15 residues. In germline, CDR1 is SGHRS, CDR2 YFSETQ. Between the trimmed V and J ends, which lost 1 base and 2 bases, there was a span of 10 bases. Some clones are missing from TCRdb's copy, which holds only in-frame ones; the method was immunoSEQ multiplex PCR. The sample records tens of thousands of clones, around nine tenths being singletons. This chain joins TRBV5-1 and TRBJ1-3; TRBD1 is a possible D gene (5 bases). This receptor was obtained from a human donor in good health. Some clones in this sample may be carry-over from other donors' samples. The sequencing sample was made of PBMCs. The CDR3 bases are TGCGCCAGCAGCTTGTTGATAGGGGCTGGAAACACCATATATTTT. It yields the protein CASSLLIGAGNTIYF.